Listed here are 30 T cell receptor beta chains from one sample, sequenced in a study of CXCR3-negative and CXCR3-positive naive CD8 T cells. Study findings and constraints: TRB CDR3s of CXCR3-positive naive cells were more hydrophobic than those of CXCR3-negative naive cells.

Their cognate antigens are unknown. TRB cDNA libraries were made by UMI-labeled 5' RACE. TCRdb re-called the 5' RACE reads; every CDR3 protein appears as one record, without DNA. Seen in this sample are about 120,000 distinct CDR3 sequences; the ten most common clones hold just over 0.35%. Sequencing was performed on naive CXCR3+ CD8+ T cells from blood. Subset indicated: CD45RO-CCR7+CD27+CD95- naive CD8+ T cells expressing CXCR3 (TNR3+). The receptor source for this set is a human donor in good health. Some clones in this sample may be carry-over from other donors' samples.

The CDR3 here is CASSLGRPGANTGELFF. V usage is TRBV7-9 and J usage is TRBJ2-2; TCRdb calls TRBD1, which cannot be checked without DNA. There are 17 residues in the CDR3. CDR1 and CDR2 from the germline V gene are SEHNR and FQNEAQ (reference sequence).

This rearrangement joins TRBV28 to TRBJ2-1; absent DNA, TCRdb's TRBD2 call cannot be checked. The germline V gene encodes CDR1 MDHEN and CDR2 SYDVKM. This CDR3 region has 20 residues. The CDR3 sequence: CASSKVGDYQMGGSYNEQFF.

The CDR3: CSVETSGSYNNEQFF. J is TRBJ2-1 and V is TRBV29-1; the D gene TCRdb calls, TRBD2, cannot be checked with no DNA. Germline V gene lookup returns CDR1 SQVTM and CDR2 ANQGSEA. CDR3 size: 15 residues.

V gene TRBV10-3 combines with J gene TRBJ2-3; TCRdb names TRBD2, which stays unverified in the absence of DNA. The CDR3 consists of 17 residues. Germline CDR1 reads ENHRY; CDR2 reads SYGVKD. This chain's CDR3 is CAISEGQRGGLTDTQYF.

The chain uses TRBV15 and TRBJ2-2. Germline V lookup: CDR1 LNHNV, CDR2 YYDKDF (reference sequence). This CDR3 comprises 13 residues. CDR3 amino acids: CATSHSGNGELFF.

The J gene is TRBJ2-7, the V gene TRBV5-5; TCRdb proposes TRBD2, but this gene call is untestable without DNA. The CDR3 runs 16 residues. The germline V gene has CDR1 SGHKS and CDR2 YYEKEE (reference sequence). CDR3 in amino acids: CASSLDLGLASYEQYF.

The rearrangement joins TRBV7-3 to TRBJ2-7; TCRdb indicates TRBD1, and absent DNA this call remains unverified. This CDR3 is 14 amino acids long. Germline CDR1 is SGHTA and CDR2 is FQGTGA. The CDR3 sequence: CASSPTGPSYEQYF.

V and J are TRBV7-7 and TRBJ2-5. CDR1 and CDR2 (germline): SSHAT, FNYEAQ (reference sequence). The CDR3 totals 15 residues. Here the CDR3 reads CASSLVDRDQETQYF.

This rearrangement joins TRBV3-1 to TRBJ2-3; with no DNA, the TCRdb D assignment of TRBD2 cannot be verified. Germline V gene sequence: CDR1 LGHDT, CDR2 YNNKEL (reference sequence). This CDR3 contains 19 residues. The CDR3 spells CASSHPERASGLLTDTQYF.

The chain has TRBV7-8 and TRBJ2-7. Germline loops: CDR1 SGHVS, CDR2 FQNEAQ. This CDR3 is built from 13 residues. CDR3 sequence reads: CASSLDPSYEQYF. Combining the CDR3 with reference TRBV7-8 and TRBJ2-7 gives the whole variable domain GAGVSQSPRYKVAKRGQDVALRCDPISGHVSLFWYQQALGQGPEFLTYFQNEAQLDKSGLPSDRFFAERPEGSVSTLKIQRTQQEDSAVYLCASSLDPSYEQYFGPGTRLTVT.

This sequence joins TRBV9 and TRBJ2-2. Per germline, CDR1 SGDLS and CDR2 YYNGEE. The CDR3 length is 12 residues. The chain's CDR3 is CASSPHTGELFF. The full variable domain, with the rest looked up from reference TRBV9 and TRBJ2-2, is DSGVTQTPKHLITATGQRVTLRCSPRSGDLSVYWYQQSLDQGLQFLIQYYNGEERAKGNILERFSAQQFPDLHSELNLSSLELGDSALYFCASSPHTGELFFGEGSRLTVL.

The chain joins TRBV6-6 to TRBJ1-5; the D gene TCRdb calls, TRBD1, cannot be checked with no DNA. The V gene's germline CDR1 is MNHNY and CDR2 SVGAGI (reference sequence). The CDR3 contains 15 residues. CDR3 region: CASSYSRQGGQPQHF.

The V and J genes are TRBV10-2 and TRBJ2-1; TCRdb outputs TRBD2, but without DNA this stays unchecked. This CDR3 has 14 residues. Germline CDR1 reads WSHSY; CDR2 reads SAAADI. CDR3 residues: CASSKGLAGNEQFF.

CDR3 residues: CASSEWEALSYNEQFF. The chain couples TRBV4-1 to TRBJ2-1; checking the TCRdb D call of TRBD2 is not possible without DNA. Germline lookup yields CDR1 MGHRA and CDR2 YSYEKL. The CDR3 sequence is 16 residues long.

The CDR3 reads CATSDARDSHGNTIYF. The rearrangement links TRBV24-1 to TRBJ1-3. CDR1 and CDR2 from the germline V gene are KGHDR and SFDVKD. The CDR3 is 16 amino acids.

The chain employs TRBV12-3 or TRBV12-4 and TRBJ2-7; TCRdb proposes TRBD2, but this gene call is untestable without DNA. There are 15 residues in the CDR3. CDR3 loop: CASSKYRAIRDEQYF.

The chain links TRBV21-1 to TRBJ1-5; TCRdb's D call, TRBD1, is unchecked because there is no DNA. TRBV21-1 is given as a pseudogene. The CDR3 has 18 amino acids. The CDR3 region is CASSKAGQGEGSNQPQHF.

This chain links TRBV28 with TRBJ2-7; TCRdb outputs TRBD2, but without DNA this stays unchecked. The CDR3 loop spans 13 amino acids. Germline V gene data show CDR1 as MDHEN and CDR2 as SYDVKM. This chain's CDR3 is CASSFSDNDEQYF.

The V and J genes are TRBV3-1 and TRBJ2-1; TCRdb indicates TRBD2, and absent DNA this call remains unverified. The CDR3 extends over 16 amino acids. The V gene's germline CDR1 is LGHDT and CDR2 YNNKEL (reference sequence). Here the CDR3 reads CASSPWTSGSYNEQFF.

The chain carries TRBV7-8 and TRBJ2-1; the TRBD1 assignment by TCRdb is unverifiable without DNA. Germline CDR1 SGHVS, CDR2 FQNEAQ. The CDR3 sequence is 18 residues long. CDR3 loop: CASSLYVWGTTVDNEQFF.

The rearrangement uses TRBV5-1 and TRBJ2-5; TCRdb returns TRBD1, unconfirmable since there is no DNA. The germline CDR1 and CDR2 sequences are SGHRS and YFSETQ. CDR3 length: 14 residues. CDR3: CASSLTGWRETQYF.

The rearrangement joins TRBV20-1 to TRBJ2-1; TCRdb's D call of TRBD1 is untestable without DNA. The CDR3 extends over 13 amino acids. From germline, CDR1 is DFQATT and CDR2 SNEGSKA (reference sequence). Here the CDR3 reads CSARDLGDNEQFF.

CDR3 loop: CASSPTVSGRSVDTQYF. The chain joins TRBV5-1 to TRBJ2-3; TCRdb's D call, TRBD2, is unchecked because there is no DNA. Germline CDR1 SGHRS, CDR2 YFSETQ. This CDR3 region has 17 residues. The full variable domain, completed using reference TRBV5-1 and TRBJ2-3, is KAGVTQTPRYLIKTRGQQVTLSCSPISGHRSVSWYQQTPGQGLQFLFEYFSETQRNKGNFPGRFSGRQFSNSRSEMNVSTLELGDSALYLCASSPTVSGRSVDTQYFGPGTRLTVL.

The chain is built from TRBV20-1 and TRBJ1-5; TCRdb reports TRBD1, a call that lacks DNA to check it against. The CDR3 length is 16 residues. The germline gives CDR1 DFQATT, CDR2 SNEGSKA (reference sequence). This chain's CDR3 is CSARGPRQGWNQPQHF.

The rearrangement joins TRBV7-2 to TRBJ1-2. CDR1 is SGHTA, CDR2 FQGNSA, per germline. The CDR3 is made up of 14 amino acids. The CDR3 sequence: CASSLGFANYGYTF. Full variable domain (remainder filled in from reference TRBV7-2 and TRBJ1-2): GAGVSQSPSNKVTEKGKDVELRCDPISGHTALYWYRQSLGQGLEFLIYFQGNSAPDKSGLPSDRFSAERTGGSVSTLTIQRTQQEDSAVYLCASSLGFANYGYTFGSGTRLTVV.

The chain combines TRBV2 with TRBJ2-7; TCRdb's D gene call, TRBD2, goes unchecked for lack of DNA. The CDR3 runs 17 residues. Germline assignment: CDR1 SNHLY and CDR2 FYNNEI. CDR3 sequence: CASLATSSGRSFYEQYF.

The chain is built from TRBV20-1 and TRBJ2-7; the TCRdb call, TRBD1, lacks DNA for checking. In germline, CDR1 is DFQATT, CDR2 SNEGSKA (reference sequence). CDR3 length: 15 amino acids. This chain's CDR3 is CSASHDRGPTYEQYF.

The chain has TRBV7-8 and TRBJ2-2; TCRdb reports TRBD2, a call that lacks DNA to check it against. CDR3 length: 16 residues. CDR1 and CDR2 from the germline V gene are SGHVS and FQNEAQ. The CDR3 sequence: CASSYSGTGGTGELFF.

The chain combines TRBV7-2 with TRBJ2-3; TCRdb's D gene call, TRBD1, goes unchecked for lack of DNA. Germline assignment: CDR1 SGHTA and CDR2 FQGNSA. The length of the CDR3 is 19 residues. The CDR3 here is CASSLAEGRTLPGTDTQYF. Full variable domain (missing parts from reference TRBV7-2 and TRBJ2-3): GAGVSQSPSNKVTEKGKDVELRCDPISGHTALYWYRQSLGQGLEFLIYFQGNSAPDKSGLPSDRFSAERTGGSVSTLTIQRTQQEDSAVYLCASSLAEGRTLPGTDTQYFGPGTRLTVL.

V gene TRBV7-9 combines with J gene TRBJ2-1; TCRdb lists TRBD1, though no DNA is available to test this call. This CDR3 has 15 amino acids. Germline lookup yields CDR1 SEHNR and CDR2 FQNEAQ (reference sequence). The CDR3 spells CASSPSLTGGNEQFF.